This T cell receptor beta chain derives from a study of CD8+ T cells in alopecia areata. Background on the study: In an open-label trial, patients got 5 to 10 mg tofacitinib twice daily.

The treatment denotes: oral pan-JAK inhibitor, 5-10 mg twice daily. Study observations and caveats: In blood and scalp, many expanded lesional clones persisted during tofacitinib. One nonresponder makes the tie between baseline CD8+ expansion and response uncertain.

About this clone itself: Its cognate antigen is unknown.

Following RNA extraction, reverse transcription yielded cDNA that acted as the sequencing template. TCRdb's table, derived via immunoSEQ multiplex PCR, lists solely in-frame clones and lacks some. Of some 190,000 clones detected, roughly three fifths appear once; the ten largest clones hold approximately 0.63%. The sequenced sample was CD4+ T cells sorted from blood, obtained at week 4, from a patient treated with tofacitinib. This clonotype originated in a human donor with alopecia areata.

This CDR3 reads CSVEGLAGGTEQYF. DNA of the CDR3: TGCAGCGTTGAAGGTTTAGCGGGAGGGACTGAGCAGTACTTC. The chain joins TRBV29-1 to TRBJ2-7; the match to TRBD2 covers 11 bases. The CDR3 is 14 amino acids. V dropped 1 base and J dropped 7; count of bases not matched to a gene: 6. Germline CDR1 SQVTM, CDR2 ANQGSEA.